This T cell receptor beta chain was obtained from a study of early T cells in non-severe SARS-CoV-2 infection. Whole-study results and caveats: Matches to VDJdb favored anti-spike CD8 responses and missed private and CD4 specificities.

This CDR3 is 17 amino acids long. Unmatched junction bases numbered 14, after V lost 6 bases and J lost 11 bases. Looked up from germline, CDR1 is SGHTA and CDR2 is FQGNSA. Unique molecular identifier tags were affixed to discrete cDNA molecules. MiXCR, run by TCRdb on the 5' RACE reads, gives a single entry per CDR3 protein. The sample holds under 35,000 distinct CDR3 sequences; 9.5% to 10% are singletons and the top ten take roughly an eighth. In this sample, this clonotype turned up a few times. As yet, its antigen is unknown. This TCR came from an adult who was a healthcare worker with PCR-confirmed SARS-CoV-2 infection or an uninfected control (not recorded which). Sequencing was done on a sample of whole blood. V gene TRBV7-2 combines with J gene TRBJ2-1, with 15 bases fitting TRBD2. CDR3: CASSIPGLAGGLVKQFF. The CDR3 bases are TGTGCCAGCAGTATCCCGGGACTAGCGGGGGGCCTGGTGAAGCAGTTCTTC.